The T cell receptor beta chain under discussion was sequenced for a study of T cell responses to AZD1222 COVID-19 vaccine. The CDR3 contains 13 residues. The ends were cut back, 2 bases at V and 1 base at J, with 6 bases in the middle. Looked up from germline, CDR1 is SGHRS and CDR2 is YFSETQ. For this clone: The identical CDR3 is also encoded by other nucleotide sequences in the sample.

TCRdb keeps only in-frame clones here, not all; method: immunoSEQ multiplex PCR. The data hold approximately 170,000 clones, with around 93% observed a single time. The gene calls are TRBV5-1 and TRBJ1-1; D call uncertain. Material: peripheral blood, obtained on day 0 of AZD1222 vaccination. The TCR was taken from an adult in good health. The CDR3 loop is CASSLGGNTEAFF. Written as DNA, the CDR3 is TGCGCCAGCAGCTTAGGAGGGAACACTGAAGCTTTCTTT.